In its sample, the clone carrying this T cell receptor (beta chain) was seen many times. What it binds is unknown. The data belong to a study of early T cells in non-severe SARS-CoV-2 infection. Study-wide context: Sequencing of unsorted whole blood was done on bulk RNA, leaving chains unpaired. General study findings and limits: Matching with VDJdb favored anti-spike CD8 responses (missing private and CD4 specificities).

Attached unique molecular identifiers marked individual cDNA molecules. TCRdb reanalysed the 5' RACE reads using MiXCR and keeps one entry per CDR3 protein. This sample has about 64,000 distinct CDR3 sequences, with roughly 9% found just once. The V end was cut by 1 base, the J end by 16 bases, with 14 bases between. The CDR3 has 13 amino acids. Per the germline V gene, CDR1 is SGHTA and CDR2 is FQGNSA. The V gene is TRBV7-2, the J gene TRBJ1-6, with D possibly being TRBD1 (6 bases). This specimen consisted of whole blood, obtained at baseline. This TCR came from an adult who was a healthcare worker with PCR-confirmed SARS-CoV-2 infection or an uninfected control (not recorded which). The CDR3 region has the DNA TGTGCCAGCAGCTTAGAAAGGGGGGCGTTTCTCCACTTT. Translating gives CASSLERGAFLHF.